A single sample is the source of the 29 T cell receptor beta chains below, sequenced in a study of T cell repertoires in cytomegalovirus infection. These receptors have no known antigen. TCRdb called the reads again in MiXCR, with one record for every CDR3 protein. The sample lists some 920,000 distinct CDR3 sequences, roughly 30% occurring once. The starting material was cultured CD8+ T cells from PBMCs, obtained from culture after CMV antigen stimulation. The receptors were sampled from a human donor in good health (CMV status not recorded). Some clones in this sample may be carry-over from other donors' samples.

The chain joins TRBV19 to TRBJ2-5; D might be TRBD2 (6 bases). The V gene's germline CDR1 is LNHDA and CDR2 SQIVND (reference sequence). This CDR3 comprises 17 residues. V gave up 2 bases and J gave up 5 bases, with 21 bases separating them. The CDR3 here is CASSISPTSSGMETQYF. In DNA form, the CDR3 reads TGTGCCAGTAGTATAAGCCCGACTAGTTCTGGGATGGAGACCCAGTACTTC.

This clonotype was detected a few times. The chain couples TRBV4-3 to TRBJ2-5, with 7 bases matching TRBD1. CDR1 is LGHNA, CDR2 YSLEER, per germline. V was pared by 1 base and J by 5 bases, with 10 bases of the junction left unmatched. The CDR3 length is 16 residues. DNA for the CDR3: TGCGCCAGCAGCCAAGGGGACCGGACAGGCGGGGAGACCCAGTACTTC. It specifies CASSQGDRTGGETQYF.

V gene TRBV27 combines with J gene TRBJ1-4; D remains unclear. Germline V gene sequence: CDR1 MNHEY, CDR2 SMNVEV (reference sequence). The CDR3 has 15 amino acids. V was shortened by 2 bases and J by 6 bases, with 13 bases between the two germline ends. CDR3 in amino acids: CASSLGSSPYEKLFF. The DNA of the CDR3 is TGTGCCAGCAGTTTAGGGAGCAGTCCGTATGAAAAACTGTTTTTT.

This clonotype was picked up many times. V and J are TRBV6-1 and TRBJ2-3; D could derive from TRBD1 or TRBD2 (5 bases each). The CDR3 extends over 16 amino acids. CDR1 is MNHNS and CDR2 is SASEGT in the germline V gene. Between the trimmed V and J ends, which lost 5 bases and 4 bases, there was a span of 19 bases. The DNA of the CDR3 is TGTGCCAGCAGTTCTCTCTTGGGGGATAGCGCAGATACGCAGTATTTT. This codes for CASSSLLGDSADTQYF.

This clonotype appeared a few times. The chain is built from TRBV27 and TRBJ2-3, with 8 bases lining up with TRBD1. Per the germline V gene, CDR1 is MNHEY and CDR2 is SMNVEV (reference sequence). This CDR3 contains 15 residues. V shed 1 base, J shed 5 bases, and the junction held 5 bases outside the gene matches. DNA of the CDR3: TGTGCCAGCAGTTTATGGCAGGGGGCGGAAGATACGCAGTATTTT. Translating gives CASSLWQGAEDTQYF.

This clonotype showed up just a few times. The CDR3 DNA is TGTGCCAGCAGCTTAGACGGGACAGGGGGTGGCTACACCTTC. Its protein is CASSLDGTGGGYTF. The chain links TRBV7-8 to TRBJ1-2; 11 bases match TRBD1. There are 14 residues in the CDR3. J was trimmed by 7 bases and V by 1 base; bases with no gene match: 2. Germline CDR1 and CDR2: SGHVS and FQNEAQ.

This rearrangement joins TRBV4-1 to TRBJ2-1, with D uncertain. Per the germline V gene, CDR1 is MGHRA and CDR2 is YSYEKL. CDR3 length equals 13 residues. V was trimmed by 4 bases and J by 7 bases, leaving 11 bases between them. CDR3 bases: TGCGCCAGCAGCCCGTATACCCAAAATGAGCAGTTCTTC. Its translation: CASSPYTQNEQFF.

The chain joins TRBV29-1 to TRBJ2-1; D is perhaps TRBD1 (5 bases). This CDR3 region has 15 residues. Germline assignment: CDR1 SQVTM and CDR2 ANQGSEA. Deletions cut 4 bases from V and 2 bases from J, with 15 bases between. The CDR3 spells CSVVRVDSPYNEQFF. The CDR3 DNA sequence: TGCAGCGTTGTACGGGTAGACAGCCCCTACAATGAGCAGTTCTTC.

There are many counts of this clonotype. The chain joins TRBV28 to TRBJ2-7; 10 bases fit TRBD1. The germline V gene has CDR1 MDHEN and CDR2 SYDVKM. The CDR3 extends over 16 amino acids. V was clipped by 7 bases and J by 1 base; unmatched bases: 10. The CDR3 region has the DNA TGTGCCAGCACCCCGGACAGGGGGTGGTTATCCTACGAGCAGTACGTC. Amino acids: CASTPDRGWLSYEQYV.

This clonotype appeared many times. As DNA, the CDR3 is TGTGCCAGCAGCGGATCTAGCGGGGAAGGTCGCTACGAGCAGTACTTC. Its translation is CASSGSSGEGRYEQYF. This chain joins TRBV7-9 and TRBJ2-7, with 9 bases matching TRBD2. The ends lost 5 bases at V and 3 bases at J; junction bases unmatched: 11. Germline V gene data show CDR1 as SEHNR and CDR2 as FQNEAQ (reference sequence). The CDR3 is made up of 16 amino acids. Full variable domain (missing parts from reference TRBV7-9 and TRBJ2-7): DTGVSQNPRHKITKRGQNVTFRCDPISEHNRLYWYRQTLGQGPEFLTYFQNEAQLEKSRLLSDRFSAERPKGSFSTLEIQRTEQGDSAMYLCASSGSSGEGRYEQYFGPGTRLTVT.

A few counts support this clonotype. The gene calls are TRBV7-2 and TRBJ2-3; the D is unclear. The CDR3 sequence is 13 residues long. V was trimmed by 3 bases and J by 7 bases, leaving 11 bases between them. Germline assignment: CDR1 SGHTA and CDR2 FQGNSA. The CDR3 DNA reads TGTGCCAGCAGCTTCAATAACCTCCATACGCAGTATTTT. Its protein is CASSFNNLHTQYF.

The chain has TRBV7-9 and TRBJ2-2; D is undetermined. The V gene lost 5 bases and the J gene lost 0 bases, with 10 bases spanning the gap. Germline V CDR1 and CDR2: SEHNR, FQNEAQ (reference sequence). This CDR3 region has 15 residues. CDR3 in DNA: TGTGCCAGCAGCCAAGCTGGGGCGAACACCGGGGAGCTGTTTTTT. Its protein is CASSQAGANTGELFF.

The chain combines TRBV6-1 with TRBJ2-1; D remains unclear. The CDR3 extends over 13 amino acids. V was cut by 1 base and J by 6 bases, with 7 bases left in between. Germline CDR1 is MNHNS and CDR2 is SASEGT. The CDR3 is CASSEGPANEQFF. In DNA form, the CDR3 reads TGTGCCAGCAGTGAAGGTCCAGCCAATGAGCAGTTCTTC.

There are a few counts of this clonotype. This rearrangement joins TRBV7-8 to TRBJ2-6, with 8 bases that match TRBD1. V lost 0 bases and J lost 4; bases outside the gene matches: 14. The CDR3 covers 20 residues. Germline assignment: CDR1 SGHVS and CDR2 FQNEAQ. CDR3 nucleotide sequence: TGTGCCAGCAGCTTAGCCCCGGTGACAGGGGAGCTGCCCGGGGCCAACGTCCTGACTTTC. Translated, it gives CASSLAPVTGELPGANVLTF. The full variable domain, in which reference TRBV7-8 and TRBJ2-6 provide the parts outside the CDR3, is GAGVSQSPRYKVAKRGQDVALRCDPISGHVSLFWYQQALGQGPEFLTYFQNEAQLDKSGLPSDRFFAERPEGSVSTLKIQRTQQEDSAVYLCASSLAPVTGELPGANVLTFGAGSRLTVL.

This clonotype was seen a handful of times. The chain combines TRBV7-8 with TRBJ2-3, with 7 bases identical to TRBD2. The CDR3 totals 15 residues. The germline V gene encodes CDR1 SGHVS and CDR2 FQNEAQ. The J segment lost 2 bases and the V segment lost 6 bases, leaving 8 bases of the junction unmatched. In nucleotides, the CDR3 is TGTGCCAGCAGTCGGTGGGGGGGACTCACAGATACGCAGTATTTT. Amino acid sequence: CASSRWGGLTDTQYF. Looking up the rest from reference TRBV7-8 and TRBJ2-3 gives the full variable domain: GAGVSQSPRYKVAKRGQDVALRCDPISGHVSLFWYQQALGQGPEFLTYFQNEAQLDKSGLPSDRFFAERPEGSVSTLKIQRTQQEDSAVYLCASSRWGGLTDTQYFGPGTRLTVL.

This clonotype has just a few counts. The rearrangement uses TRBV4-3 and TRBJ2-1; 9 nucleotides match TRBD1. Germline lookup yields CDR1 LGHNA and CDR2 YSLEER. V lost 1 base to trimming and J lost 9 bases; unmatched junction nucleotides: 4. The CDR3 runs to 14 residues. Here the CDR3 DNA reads TGCGCCAGCAGCCAAGTGGGACAGGGCGGTGAGCAGTTCTTC. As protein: CASSQVGQGGEQFF.

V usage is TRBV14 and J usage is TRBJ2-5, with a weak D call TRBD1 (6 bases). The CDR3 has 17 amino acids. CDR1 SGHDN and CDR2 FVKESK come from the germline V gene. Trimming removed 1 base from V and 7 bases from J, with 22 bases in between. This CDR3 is CASSQGPNDRIWVTQYF. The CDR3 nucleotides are TGTGCCAGCAGCCAAGGCCCGAACGACAGGATTTGGGTGACCCAGTACTTC.

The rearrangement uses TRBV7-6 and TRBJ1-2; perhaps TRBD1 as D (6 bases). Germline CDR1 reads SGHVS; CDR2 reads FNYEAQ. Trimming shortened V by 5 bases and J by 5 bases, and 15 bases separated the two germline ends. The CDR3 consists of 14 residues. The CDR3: CASSPGDTFYGYTF. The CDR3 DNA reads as TGTGCCAGCAGCCCCGGGGACACGTTTTATGGCTACACCTTC.

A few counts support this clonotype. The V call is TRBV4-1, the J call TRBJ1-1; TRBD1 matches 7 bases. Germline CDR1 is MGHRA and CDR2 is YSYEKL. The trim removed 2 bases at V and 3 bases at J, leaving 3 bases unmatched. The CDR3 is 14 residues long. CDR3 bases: TGCGCCAGCAGCCAAAGGGACAGAGACACTGAAGCTTTCTTT. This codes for CASSQRDRDTEAFF.

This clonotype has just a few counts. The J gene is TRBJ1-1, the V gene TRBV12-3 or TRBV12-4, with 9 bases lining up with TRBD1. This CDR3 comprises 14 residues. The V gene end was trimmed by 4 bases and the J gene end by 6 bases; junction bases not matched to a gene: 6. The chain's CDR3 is CASSWTGAAAEAFF. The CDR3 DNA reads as TGTGCCAGCAGTTGGACAGGGGCCGCGGCTGAAGCTTTCTTT.

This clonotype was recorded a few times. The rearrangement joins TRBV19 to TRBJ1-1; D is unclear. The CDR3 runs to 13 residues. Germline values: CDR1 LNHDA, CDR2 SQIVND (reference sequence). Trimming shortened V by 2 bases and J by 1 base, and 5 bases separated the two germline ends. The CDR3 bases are TGTGCCAGTAGTATAAGTTGGAACACTGAAGCTTTCTTT. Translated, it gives CASSISWNTEAFF.

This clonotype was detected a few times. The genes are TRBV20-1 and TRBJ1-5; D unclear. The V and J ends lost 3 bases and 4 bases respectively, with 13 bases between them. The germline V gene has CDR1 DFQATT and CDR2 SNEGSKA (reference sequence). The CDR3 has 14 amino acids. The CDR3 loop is CSASWAPDNQPQHF. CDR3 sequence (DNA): TGCAGTGCTAGTTGGGCGCCGGATAATCAGCCCCAGCATTTT.

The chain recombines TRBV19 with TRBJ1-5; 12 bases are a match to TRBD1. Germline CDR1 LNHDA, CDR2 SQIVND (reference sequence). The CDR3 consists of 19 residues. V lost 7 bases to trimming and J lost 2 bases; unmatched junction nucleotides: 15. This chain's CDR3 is CASTTPGTGGFLGNQPQHF. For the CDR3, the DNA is TGTGCCAGTACAACCCCCGGGACAGGGGGCTTTCTTGGCAATCAGCCCCAGCATTTT.

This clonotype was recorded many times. The CDR3 reads CASSLLAGGGGQETQYF. For the CDR3, the DNA is TGTGCCAGCAGTCTCCTAGCGGGGGGAGGAGGCCAAGAGACCCAGTACTTC. The chain carries TRBV28 and TRBJ2-5, with 11 bases aligning to TRBD2. CDR3 length equals 17 residues. From germline, CDR1 is MDHEN and CDR2 SYDVKM. V was clipped by 5 bases and J by 1 base; unmatched bases: 9.

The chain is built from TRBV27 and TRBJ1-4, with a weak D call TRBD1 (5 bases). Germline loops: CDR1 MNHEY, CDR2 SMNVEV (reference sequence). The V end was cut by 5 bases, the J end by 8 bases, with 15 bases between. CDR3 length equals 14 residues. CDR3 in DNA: TGTGCCAGCAGTCCGGGACCAGCCATAGAAAAACTGTTTTTT. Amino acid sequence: CASSPGPAIEKLFF.

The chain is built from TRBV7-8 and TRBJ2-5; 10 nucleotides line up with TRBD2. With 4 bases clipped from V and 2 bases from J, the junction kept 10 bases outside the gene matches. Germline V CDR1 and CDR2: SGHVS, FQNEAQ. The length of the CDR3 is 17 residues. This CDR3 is CASSSGTSDSFQETQYF. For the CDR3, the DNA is TGTGCCAGCAGCTCAGGGACTAGCGATTCCTTTCAAGAGACCCAGTACTTC.

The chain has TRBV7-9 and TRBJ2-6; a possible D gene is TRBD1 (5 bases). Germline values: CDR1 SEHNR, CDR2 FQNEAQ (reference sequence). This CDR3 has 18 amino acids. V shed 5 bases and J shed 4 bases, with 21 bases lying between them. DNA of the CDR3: TGTGCCAGCAGCGAGATGTGGGAAGGGGCGAGGGGGGCCAACGTCCTGACTTTC. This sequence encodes CASSEMWEGARGANVLTF.

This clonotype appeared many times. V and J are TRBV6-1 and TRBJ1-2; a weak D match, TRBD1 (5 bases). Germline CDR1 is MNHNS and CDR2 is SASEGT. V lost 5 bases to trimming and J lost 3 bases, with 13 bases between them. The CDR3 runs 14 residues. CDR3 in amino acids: CASSTFRGDYGYTF. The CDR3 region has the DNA TGTGCCAGCAGTACGTTCCGGGGGGACTATGGCTACACCTTC.

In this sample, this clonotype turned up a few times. In nucleotides, the CDR3 is TGTGCCAGCAGTAGCCCTTTTATCGCGGGGACAGATACGCAGTATTTT. This translates into CASSSPFIAGTDTQYF. This sequence joins TRBV27 and TRBJ2-3, with a tentative D call TRBD2 (6 bases). Germline V CDR1 and CDR2: MNHEY, SMNVEV (reference sequence). Deletions cut 5 bases from V and 3 bases from J, with 18 bases between. The CDR3 extends over 16 amino acids.